These T cell receptor beta chains were read from a single sample in a study of T-cell reconstitution after alpha-beta-depleted transplantation in children. MiXCR, applied by TCRdb to the PCR reads, yields one record per CDR3 protein. The table has around 64,000 distinct CDR3 sequences, roughly a tenth seen once. This specimen consisted of PBMCs, obtained before TCRalphabeta/CD19-depleted stem cell transplant. The receptors originated from a boy aged 5-17 years with acute myeloid leukemia, due to receive a stem cell transplant. Each CDR3 is given with its conserved first and last residue. A D gene is named only where the DNA matches it firmly. Only some rows state a clone size, as once, few, many or a class for expanded clones.

>TRBV7-2|TRBJ2-1|many|TRBD2
CASSFIAGGGNEQFF
TGTGCCAGCAGCTTTATAGCGGGAGGCGGGAATGAGCAGTTCTTC
>TRBV27|TRBJ1-1|.|.
CASSLYRERDAEAFF
TGTGCCAGCAGTCTTTACAGGGAGCGGGACGCTGAAGCTTTCTTT
>TRBV24-1|TRBJ1-1|.|.
CATRGDGLNTEAFF
TGTGCCACCAGAGGGGACGGACTGAACACTGAAGCTTTCTTT
>TRBV20-1|TRBJ2-2|many|TRBD2
CSARGRLAGHTGELFF
TGCAGTGCTAGAGGGCGGCTAGCGGGACACACCGGGGAGCTGTTTTTT
>TRBV29-1|TRBJ1-2|many|TRBD1
CSVGQGAQSNGYTF
TGCAGCGTTGGACAGGGGGCGCAGAGCAATGGCTACACCTTC
>TRBV7-9|TRBJ2-7|many|TRBD1
CASSKGQGAYEQYF
TGTGCCAGCAGCAAGGGACAGGGGGCTTACGAGCAGTACTTC
>TRBV4-2|TRBJ2-1|many|TRBD2
CASSPLAGFDEQFF
TGTGCCAGCAGCCCCCTAGCGGGATTTGATGAGCAGTTCTTC
>TRBV4-2|TRBJ2-2|many|.
CASSGARDTGELFF
TGTGCCAGCAGCGGTGCCAGGGACACCGGGGAGCTGTTTTTT
>TRBV28|TRBJ1-5|.|TRBD1
CASGTGAAEPQHF
TGTGCCAGTGGGACAGGGGCAGCTGAGCCCCAGCATTTT
>TRBV12-2|TRBJ2-3|.|.
CASRQSRPASGHKDTQYF
TGTGCAAGTCGCCAGTCTAGGCCCGCTAGCGGTCACAAGGATACGCAGTATTTT
>TRBV6-1|TRBJ2-3|many|TRBD2
CASSRTSGTTDTQYF
TGTGCCAGCAGTCGGACTAGCGGGACCACAGATACGCAGTATTTT
>TRBV20-1|TRBJ2-1|many|.
CSARDRQVTLGAYNEQFF
TGCAGTGCTAGAGATCGGCAGGTCACGCTTGGCGCCTACAATGAGCAGTTCTTC
>TRBV7-6|TRBJ2-5|.|.
CASSSSVGGRGKETQYF
TGTGCCAGCAGCTCTAGTGTCGGGGGCCGGGGGAAAGAGACCCAGTACTTC
>TRBV7-2|TRBJ1-4|.|.
CASTRGVNEKLFF
TGTGCCAGCACCCGGGGGGTGAATGAAAAACTGTTTTTT
>TRBV12-3/TRBV12-4|TRBJ2-3|many|TRBD1
CASSQDRGPYTDTQYF
TGTGCCAGCAGTCAGGACAGGGGGCCTTACACAGATACGCAGTATTTT
>TRBV3-1|TRBJ2-5|.|.
CASSPTTVQQTQYF
TGTGCCAGCAGCCCAACGACCGTACAGCAGACCCAGTACTTC
>TRBV6-2/TRBV6-3|TRBJ2-7|many|TRBD2
CASSWSGSVTYEQYF
TGTGCCAGCAGTTGGAGCGGGAGCGTTACCTACGAGCAGTACTTC
>TRBV28|TRBJ2-7|many|TRBD2
CASSPSGRAYEQYF
TGTGCCAGCAGTCCTAGCGGGAGGGCCTACGAGCAGTACTTC
>TRBV4-1|TRBJ2-6|many|.
CASSQVIQRANVLTF
TGCGCCAGCAGCCAAGTTATCCAGAGGGCCAACGTCCTGACTTTC
>TRBV6-6|TRBJ1-5|.|.
CASSMPPNQPQHF
TGTGCCAGCAGCATGCCTCCGAATCAGCCCCAGCATTTT